This T cell receptor beta chain was sequenced for a study of T cell repertoires in cytomegalovirus infection. About the research overall: Public signatures in TCR beta pointed to CMV infection and matching HLA type. Findings and caveats of the study: Carriers of CMV and the relevant HLA type were discriminated by public TCR beta frequency. Ex vivo responses were dominated by HLA-C-restricted CMV-specific TCR beta clonotypes.

The CDR3 consists of 15 residues. V shed 2 bases and J 4 bases; nucleotides not matched to a gene: 7. Germline lookup yields CDR1 LGHNA and CDR2 YSLEER. Points on this clonotype: The antigen is undetermined.

TCRdb redid the calling of the reads with MiXCR, one entry per CDR3 protein. The repertoire consists of 250,000 to 300,000 distinct CDR3 sequences, with approximately 8.3% occurring once and the leading ten covering more than 12%. The receptor's source is a human donor in good health (CMV status not recorded). Some clones in this sample may be carry-over from other donors' samples. The V call is TRBV4-3, the J call TRBJ1-2; TRBD1 aligns across 7 bases. Sequenced sample: PBMCs. The CDR3 DNA follows: TGCGCCAGCAGCCAATCGAGACAGGGCCGCTATGGCTACACCTTC. Translating it yields CASSQSRQGRYGYTF.